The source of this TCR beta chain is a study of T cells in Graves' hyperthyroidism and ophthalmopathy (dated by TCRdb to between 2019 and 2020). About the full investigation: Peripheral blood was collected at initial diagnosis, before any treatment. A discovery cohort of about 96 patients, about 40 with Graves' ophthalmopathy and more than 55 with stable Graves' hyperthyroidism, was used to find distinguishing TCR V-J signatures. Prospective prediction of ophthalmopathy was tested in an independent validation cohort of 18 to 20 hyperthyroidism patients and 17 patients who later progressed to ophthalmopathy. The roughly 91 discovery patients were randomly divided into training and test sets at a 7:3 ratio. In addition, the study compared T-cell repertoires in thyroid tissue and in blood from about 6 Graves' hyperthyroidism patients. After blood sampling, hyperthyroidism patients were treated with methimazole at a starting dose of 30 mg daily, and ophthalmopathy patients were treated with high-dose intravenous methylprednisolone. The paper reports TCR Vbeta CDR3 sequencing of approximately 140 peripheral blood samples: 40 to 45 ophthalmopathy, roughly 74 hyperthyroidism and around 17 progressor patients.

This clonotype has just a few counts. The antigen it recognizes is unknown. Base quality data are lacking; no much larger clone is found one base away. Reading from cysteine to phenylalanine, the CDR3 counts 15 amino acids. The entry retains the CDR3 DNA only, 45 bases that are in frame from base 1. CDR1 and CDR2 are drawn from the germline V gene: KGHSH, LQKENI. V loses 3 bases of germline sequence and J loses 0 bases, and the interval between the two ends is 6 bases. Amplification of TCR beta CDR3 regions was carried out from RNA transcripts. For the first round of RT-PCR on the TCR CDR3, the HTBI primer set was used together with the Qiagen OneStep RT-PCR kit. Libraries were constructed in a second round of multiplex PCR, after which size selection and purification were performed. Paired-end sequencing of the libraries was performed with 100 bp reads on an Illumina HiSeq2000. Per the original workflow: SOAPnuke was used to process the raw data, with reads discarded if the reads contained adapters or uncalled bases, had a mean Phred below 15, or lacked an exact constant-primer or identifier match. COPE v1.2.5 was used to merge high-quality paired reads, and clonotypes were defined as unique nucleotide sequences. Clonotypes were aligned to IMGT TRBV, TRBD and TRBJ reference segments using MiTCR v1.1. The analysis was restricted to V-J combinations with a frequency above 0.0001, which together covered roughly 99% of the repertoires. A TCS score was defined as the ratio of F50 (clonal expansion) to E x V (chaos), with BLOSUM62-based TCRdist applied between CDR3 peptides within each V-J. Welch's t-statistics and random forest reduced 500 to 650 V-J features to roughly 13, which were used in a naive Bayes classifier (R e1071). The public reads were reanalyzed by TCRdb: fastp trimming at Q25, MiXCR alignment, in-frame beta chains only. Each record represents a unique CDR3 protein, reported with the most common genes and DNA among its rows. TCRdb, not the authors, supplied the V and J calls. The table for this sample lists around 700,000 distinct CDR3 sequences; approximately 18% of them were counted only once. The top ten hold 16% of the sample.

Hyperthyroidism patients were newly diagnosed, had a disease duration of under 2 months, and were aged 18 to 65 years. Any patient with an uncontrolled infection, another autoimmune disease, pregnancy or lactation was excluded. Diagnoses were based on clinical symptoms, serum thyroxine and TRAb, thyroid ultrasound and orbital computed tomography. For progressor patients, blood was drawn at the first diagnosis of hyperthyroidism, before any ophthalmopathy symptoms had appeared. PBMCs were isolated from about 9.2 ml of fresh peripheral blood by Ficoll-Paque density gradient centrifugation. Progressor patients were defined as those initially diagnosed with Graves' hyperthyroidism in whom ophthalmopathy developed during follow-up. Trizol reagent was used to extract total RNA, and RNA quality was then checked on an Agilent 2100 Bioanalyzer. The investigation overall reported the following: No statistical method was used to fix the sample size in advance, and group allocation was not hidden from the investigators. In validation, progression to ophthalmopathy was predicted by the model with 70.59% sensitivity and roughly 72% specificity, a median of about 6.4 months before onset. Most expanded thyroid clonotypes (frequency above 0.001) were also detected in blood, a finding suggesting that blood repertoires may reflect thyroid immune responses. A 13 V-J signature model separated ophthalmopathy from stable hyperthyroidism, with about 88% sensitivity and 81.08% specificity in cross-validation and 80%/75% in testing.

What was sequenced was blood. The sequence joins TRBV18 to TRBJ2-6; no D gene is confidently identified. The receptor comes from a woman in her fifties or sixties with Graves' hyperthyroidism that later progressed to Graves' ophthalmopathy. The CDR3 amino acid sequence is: CASSPFTSGANVLTF. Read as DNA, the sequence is TGTGCCAGCTCACCTTTTACCTCTGGGGCCAACGTCCTGACTTTC.